The following is a T cell receptor beta chain sequence with its context. Its antigen is currently unknown. The ends lost 2 bases at V and 4 bases at J; junction bases unmatched: 4. CDR3 length: 14 amino acids. Looked up from germline, CDR1 is GTSNPN and CDR2 is SVGIG (reference sequence). The record originates from a study of tumor-infiltrating lymphocytes in localized non-small cell lung cancer. Study in general: Several tumor histologies, both smoking statuses, and some post-neoadjuvant chemotherapy samples were included. Resected tumor was paired with non-adjacent uninvolved lung from the same patient.

Study results and caveats: Immunotypes IM1 and IM2 had similar TCR-derived T-cell fractions. Only some patients had TCR sequencing, depending on available tissue.

Sequenced by immunoSEQ multiplex PCR; TCRdb stores in-frame clones only, minus some. Of some 13,000 clones listed, around 70% are singletons. J is TRBJ2-1 and V is TRBV30; TRBD2 matches 8 bases. The sequence was obtained from a human donor with non-small cell lung cancer. The sequencing sample was made of uninvolved lung tissue not adjacent to the tumor. CDR3 sequence (DNA): TGTGCCTGGAGTAGACTAGCGCGTTACAATGAGCAGTTCTTC. Translated, it gives CAWSRLARYNEQFF.